The present T cell receptor (beta chain) was sequenced within a study of blood T cell repertoires in COVID-19. Study at large: The study drew acute and convalescent COVID-19 samples from the United States, Italy and Spain.

This clone was seen a handful of times. The CDR3 covers 13 residues. V gave up 3 bases and J gave up 12 bases, with 18 bases separating them. Germline values: CDR1 DFQATT, CDR2 SNEGSKA (reference sequence). Profiled with immunoSEQ multiplex PCR; TCRdb holds only in-frame clones, not every one. Of approximately 110,000 clones in the sample, under 75% were seen once. The source is a man at least 80 years old with acute or convalescent COVID-19. The chain recombines TRBV20-1 with TRBJ2-1; D possibly corresponds to TRBD2 (7 bases). Sequencing used peripheral blood. In nucleotides, the CDR3 is TGCAGTGCTAGTCCCCGTGAGGGGGGGGTGCAGTTCTTC. This codes for CSASPREGGVQFF.